These 14 T cell receptor beta chains share one sample of origin, sequenced in a study of graft-versus-host responses after intestinal transplantation. The antigens for these receptors are not known. The repertoire was sequenced with immunoSEQ multiplex PCR; TCRdb's copy has only in-frame clones and lacks some. The repertoire includes roughly 120,000 clones, about nine tenths of them detected once, and roughly 0.17% sits in the top ten. Sequences were derived from unstimulated CD4+ T cells sorted from spleen or lymph node cells, sampled before intestinal transplant. The receptor source for this set is a human donor who received an intestinal transplant.

This chain joins TRBV25-1 and TRBJ2-6; 11 nucleotides line up with TRBD1. The CDR3 consists of 17 residues. The germline CDR1 and CDR2 sequences are MGHDK and SYGVNS. The trim removed 6 bases at V and 2 bases at J, leaving 6 bases unmatched. CDR3 region: CASSAGTGGTGANVLTF. CDR3 sequence (DNA): TGTGCCAGCAGCGCCGGGACAGGGGGTACTGGGGCCAACGTCCTGACTTTC.

Turning to this clone: One end of the junction varies from germline; a read error may be responsible. The chain is built from TRBV15 and TRBJ2-7; unclear D gene. The germline gives CDR1 LNHNV, CDR2 YYDKDF (reference sequence). This CDR3 is built from 12 residues. The CDR3 DNA follows: TGTGCCACCAGCAGAGTTGGTCAGGCTCACAAGTTC. Residues: CATSRVGQAHKF.

This rearrangement joins TRBV18 to TRBJ2-7; 7 bases match TRBD1. Germline V CDR1 and CDR2: KGHSH, LQKENI. Trimming removed 4 bases from V and 3 bases from J; junction bases left unmatched: 3. This CDR3 is built from 13 residues. The CDR3 bases are TGTGCCAGCTCACGGGGACAGTACTACGAGCAGTACTTC. Protein: CASSRGQYYEQYF.

This chain joins TRBV9 and TRBJ2-1; D possibly corresponds to TRBD1 (5 bases). The CDR3 covers 13 residues. CDR1 is SGDLS and CDR2 is YYNGEE in the germline V gene. Trimming removed 0 bases from V and 4 bases from J, with 5 bases in between. CDR3 in DNA: TGTGCCAGCAGCGTAGGGACATACAATGAGCAGTTCTTC. Translated: CASSVGTYNEQFF.

The V gene is TRBV7-3, the J gene TRBJ1-2, with TRBD1 matching over 8 bases. This CDR3 is built from 13 residues. Per the germline V gene, CDR1 is SGHTA and CDR2 is FQGTGA. V dropped 5 bases and J dropped 7; count of bases not matched to a gene: 6. This CDR3 reads CASSPTGGGGYTF. The DNA for the CDR3 is TGTGCCAGCAGCCCTACAGGGGGAGGTGGCTACACCTTC. Complete variable domain (other parts from reference TRBV7-3 and TRBJ1-2): GAGVSQTPSNKVTEKGKYVELRCDPISGHTALYWYRQSLGQGPEFLIYFQGTGAADDSGLPNDRFFAVRPEGSVSTLKIQRTERGDSAVYLCASSPTGGGGYTFGSGTRLTVV.

The rearrangement uses TRBV9 and TRBJ2-7, with D hard to call. Germline CDR1 and CDR2: SGDLS and YYNGEE. CDR3 length: 14 amino acids. Between the trimmed V and J ends, which lost 0 bases and 6 bases, there was a span of 13 bases. This CDR3 reads CASSVDPMGSEQYF. The CDR3 coding sequence is TGTGCCAGCAGCGTAGACCCGATGGGCTCCGAGCAGTACTTC. The full variable domain, completed using reference TRBV9 and TRBJ2-7, is DSGVTQTPKHLITATGQRVTLRCSPRSGDLSVYWYQQSLDQGLQFLIQYYNGEERAKGNILERFSAQQFPDLHSELNLSSLELGDSALYFCASSVDPMGSEQYFGPGTRLTVT.

The chain carries TRBV5-5 and TRBJ1-2; D uncertain. The V and J ends lost 5 bases and 4 bases respectively, with 24 bases between them. This CDR3 comprises 17 residues. In germline, CDR1 is SGHKS, CDR2 YYEKEE (reference sequence). CDR3 nucleotides: TGTGCCAGCAGATCGAACGGTCGGTCACGTTCTATCTATGGCTACACCTTC. It translates to CASRSNGRSRSIYGYTF.

V usage is TRBV5-1 and J usage is TRBJ2-5, with 8 bases matching TRBD2. The end of the DNA aligns better with TRBJ2-7, so the J call may be wrong. CDR3 length: 15 residues. Germline V gene data show CDR1 as SGHRS and CDR2 as YFSETQ. The CDR3 region is CASSRGGLTLYEQYF. DNA for the CDR3: TGCGCCAGCAGCCGGGGGGGCTTGACCTTGTACGAGCAGTACTTC.

V usage is TRBV6-1 and J usage is TRBJ1-6; 7 positions agree with TRBD1. Germline CDR1 and CDR2: MNHNS and SASEGT. V was clipped by 7 bases and J by 3 bases; unmatched bases: 6. CDR3 length: 15 residues. In DNA, the CDR3 is TGTGCCAGCATAGGGGGCAGTTACTATAATTCACCCCTCCACTTT. Protein product: CASIGGSYYNSPLHF.

This chain joins TRBV6-1 and TRBJ1-4; the match to TRBD1 covers 7 bases. The V segment lost 4 bases and the J segment 5 bases; nucleotides outside the gene matches: 16. Germline V CDR1 and CDR2: MNHNS, SASEGT. The CDR3 is made up of 18 amino acids. The CDR3 DNA is TGTGCCAGCAGTGCAAGACCGGGACAGCAAAGTACGAATGAAAAACTGTTTTTT. This sequence encodes CASSARPGQQSTNEKLFF.

CDR3 DNA: TGTGCCAGTAGTATAGCGAAAGCGGGAGTAGGTAGCCAAGAGACCCAGTACTTC. Protein: CASSIAKAGVGSQETQYF. The genes are TRBV19 and TRBJ2-5; 8 bases are a match to TRBD2. With 1 base clipped from V and 1 base from J, the junction kept 11 bases outside the gene matches. The CDR3 is made up of 18 amino acids. Germline V gene sequence: CDR1 LNHDA, CDR2 SQIVND (reference sequence). Variable domain in full (rest from reference TRBV19 and TRBJ2-5): DGGITQSPKYLFRKEGQNVTLSCEQNLNHDAMYWYRQDPGQGLRLIYYSQIVNDFQKGDIAEGYSVSREKKESFPLTVTSAQKNPTAFYLCASSIAKAGVGSQETQYFGPGTRLLVL.

V and J are TRBV5-1 and TRBJ2-1, with 15 bases identical to TRBD2. The germline CDR1 and CDR2 sequences are SGHRS and YFSETQ. V lost 4 bases to trimming and J lost 11 bases; unmatched junction nucleotides: 7. The CDR3 loop spans 15 amino acids. The CDR3 here is CASSPGTSGGNKQFF. CDR3 DNA: TGCGCCAGCAGCCCCGGGACTAGCGGGGGGAACAAGCAGTTCTTC. Using reference TRBV5-1 and TRBJ2-1 for the parts outside the CDR3, the full variable domain is KAGVTQTPRYLIKTRGQQVTLSCSPISGHRSVSWYQQTPGQGLQFLFEYFSETQRNKGNFPGRFSGRQFSNSRSEMNVSTLELGDSALYLCASSPGTSGGNKQFFGPGTRLTVL.

This clone has more than one count but fewer than ten. The same CDR3 also results from other DNA sequences found in this sample. The chain couples TRBV30 to TRBJ2-7; TRBD1 might be the D (5 bases). The ends were cut back, 3 bases at V and 4 bases at J, with 7 bases in the middle. Germline loops: CDR1 GTSNPN, CDR2 SVGIG (reference sequence). This CDR3 region has 11 residues. CDR3 sequence (DNA): TGTGCCTGGAGCCAGGGTTACGAGCAGTACTTC. Its translation: CAWSQGYEQYF.

The rearrangement uses TRBV28 and TRBJ2-2, with 12 positions matching TRBD1. Trimming at V came to 6 bases and at J to 5 bases, leaving 4 bases not matched to a gene. Germline CDR1 reads MDHEN; CDR2 reads SYDVKM. This CDR3 is built from 15 residues. In DNA form, the CDR3 reads TGTGCCAGCAGGGGACAGGGGGCAGGAACCGGGGAGCTGTTTTTT. Its translation: CASRGQGAGTGELFF.